This T cell receptor (beta chain) emerged from a study of T-cell memory formation after mild COVID-19. This CDR3 is 12 amino acids long. Looked up from germline, CDR1 is KGHDR and CDR2 is SFDVKD. V lost 3 bases to trimming and J lost 10 bases, with 12 bases between them. Each CDR3 protein gets one entry after TCRdb re-called the 5' RACE reads with MiXCR. The table has 530,000 or so distinct CDR3 sequences, around 16% seen once. This receptor was identified in an adult woman who had mild COVID-19 (a few samples of this study predate the infection). Cell type and time point are not known. The chain recombines TRBV24-1 with TRBJ2-7; perhaps TRBD2 as D (6 bases). Sequences were obtained from PBMCs or a T cell subset sorted from them (not recorded which). The DNA of the CDR3 is TGTGCCACCAGTGATACTGGGACTGCACAGTACTTC. It yields the protein CATSDTGTAQYF.